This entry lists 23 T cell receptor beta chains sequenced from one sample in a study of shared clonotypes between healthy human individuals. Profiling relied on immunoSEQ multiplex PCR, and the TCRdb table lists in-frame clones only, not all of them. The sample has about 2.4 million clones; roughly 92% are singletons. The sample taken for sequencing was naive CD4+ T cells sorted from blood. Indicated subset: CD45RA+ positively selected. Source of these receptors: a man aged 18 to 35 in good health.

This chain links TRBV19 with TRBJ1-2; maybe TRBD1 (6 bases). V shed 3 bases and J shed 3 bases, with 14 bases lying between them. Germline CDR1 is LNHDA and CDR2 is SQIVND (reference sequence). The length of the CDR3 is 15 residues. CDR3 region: CASSMGTFRDYGYTF. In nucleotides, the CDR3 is TGTGCCAGTAGTATGGGGACATTCCGAGACTATGGCTACACCTTC. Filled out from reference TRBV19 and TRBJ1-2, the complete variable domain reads DGGITQSPKYLFRKEGQNVTLSCEQNLNHDAMYWYRQDPGQGLRLIYYSQIVNDFQKGDIAEGYSVSREKKESFPLTVTSAQKNPTAFYLCASSMGTFRDYGYTFGSGTRLTVV.

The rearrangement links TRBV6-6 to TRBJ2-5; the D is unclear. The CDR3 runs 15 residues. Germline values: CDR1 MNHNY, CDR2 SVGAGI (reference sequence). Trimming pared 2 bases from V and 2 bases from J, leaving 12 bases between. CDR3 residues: CASSYRPDLQETQYF. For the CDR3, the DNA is TGTGCCAGCAGTTACCGCCCGGATTTACAAGAGACCCAGTACTTC.

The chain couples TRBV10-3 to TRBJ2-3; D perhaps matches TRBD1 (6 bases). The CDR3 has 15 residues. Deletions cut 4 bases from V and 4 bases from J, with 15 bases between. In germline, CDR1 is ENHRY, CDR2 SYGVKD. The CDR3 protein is CAISGQGRAADTQYF. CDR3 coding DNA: TGTGCCATCAGTGGTCAGGGGAGAGCGGCAGATACGCAGTATTTT.

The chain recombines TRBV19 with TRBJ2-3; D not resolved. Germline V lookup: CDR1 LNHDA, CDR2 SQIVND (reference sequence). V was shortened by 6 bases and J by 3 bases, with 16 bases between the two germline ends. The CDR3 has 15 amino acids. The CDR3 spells CASSARSARTDTQYF. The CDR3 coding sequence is TGTGCCAGTAGCGCCCGCAGCGCACGTACAGATACGCAGTATTTT.

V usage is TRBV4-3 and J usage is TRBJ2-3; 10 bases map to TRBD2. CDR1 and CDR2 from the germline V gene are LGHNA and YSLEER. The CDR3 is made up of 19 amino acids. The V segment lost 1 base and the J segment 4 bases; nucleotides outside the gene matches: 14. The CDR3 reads CASSQVLAGRQLGADTQYF. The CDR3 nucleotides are TGCGCCAGCAGCCAAGTACTAGCGGGAAGACAACTTGGTGCAGATACGCAGTATTTT.

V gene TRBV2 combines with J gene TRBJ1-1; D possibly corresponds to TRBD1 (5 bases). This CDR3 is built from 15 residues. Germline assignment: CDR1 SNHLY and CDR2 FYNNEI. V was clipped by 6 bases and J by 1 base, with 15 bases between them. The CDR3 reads CASSRESGTNTEAFF. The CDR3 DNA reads TGTGCCAGCAGCCGGGAAAGCGGGACGAACACTGAAGCTTTCTTT. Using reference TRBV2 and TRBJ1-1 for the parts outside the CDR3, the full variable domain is EPEVTQTPSHQVTQMGQEVILRCVPISNHLYFYWYRQILGQKVEFLVSFYNNEISEKSEIFDDQFSVERPDGSNFTLKIRSTKLEDSAMYFCASSRESGTNTEAFFGQGTRLTVV.

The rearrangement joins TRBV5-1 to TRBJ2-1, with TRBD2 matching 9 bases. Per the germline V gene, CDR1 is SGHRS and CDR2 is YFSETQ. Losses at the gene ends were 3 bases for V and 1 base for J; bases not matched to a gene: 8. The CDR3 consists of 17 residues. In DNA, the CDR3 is TGCGCCAGCAGCTCGGGGACTCTAGCGGGGTCCTACAATGAGCAGTTCTTC. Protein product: CASSSGTLAGSYNEQFF.

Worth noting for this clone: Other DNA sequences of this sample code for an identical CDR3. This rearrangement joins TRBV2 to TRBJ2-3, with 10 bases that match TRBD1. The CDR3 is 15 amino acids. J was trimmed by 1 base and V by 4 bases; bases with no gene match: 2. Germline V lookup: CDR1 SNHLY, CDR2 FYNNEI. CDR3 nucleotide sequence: TGTGCCAGCAGTGCCGGGACAGGGGGCACAGATACGCAGTATTTT. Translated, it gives CASSAGTGGTDTQYF.

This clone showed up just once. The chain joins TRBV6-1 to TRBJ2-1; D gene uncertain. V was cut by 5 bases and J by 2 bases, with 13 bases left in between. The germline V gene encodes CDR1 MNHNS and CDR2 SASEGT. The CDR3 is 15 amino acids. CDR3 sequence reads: CASSTQADPYNEQFF. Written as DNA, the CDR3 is TGTGCCAGCAGTACCCAGGCGGATCCCTACAATGAGCAGTTCTTC.

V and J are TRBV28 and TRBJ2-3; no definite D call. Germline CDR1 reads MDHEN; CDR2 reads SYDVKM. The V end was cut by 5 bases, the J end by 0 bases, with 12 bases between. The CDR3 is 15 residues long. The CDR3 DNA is TGTGCCAGCAGTACTGACCCGCGTAGCACAGATACGCAGTATTTT. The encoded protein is CASSTDPRSTDTQYF.

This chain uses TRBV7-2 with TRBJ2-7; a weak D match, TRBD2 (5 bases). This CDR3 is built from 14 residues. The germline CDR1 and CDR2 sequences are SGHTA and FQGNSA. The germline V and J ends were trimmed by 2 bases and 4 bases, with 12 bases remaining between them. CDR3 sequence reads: CASSLMRTSYEQYF. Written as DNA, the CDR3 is TGTGCCAGCAGCTTAATGAGGACTTCATACGAGCAGTACTTC. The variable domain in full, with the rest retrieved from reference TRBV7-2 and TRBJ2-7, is GAGVSQSPSNKVTEKGKDVELRCDPISGHTALYWYRQSLGQGLEFLIYFQGNSAPDKSGLPSDRFSAERTGGSVSTLTIQRTQQEDSAVYLCASSLMRTSYEQYFGPGTRLTVT.

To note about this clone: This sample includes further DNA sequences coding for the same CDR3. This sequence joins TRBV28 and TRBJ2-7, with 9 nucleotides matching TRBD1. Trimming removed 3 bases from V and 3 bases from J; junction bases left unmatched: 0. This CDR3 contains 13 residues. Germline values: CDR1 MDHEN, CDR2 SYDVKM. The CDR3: CASSLDRGYEQYF. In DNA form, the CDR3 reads TGTGCCAGCAGTTTGGACAGGGGCTACGAGCAGTACTTC. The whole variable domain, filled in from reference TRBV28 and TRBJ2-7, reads DVKVTQSSRYLVKRTGEKVFLECVQDMDHENMFWYRQDPGLGLRLIYFSYDVKMKEKGDIPEGYSVSREKKERFSLILESASTNQTSMYLCASSLDRGYEQYFGPGTRLTVT.

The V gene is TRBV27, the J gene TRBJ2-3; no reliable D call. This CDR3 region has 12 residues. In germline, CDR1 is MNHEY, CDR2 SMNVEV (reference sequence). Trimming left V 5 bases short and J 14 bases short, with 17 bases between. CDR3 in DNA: TGTGCCAGCAGTCCCCCGACCTTGGTATGGTATTTT. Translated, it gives CASSPPTLVWYF.

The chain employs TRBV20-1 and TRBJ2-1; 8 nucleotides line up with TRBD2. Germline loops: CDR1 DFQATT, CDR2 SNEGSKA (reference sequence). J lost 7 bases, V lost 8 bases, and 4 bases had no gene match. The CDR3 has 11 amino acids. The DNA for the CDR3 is TGCAGTTTCGGACTAGCTAATGAGCAGTTCTTC. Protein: CSFGLANEQFF.

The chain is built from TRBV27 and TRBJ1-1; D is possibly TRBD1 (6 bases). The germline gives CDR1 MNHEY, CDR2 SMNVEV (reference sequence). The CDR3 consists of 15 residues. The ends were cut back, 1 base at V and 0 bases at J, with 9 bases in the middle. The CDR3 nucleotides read TGTGCCAGCAGTTTATACCAGGGGATGAACACTGAAGCTTTCTTT. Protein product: CASSLYQGMNTEAFF.

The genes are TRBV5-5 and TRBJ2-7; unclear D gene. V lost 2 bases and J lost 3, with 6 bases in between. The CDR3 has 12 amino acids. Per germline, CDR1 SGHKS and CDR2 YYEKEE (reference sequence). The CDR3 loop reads CASSFTDYEQYF. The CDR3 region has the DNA TGTGCCAGCAGCTTTACAGACTACGAGCAGTACTTC.

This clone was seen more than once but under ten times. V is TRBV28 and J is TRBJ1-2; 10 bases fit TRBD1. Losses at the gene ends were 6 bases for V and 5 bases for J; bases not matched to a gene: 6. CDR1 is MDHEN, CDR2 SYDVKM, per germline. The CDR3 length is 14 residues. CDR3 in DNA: TGTGCCAGCAGGACAGGGGGCAAAGTGTATGGCTACACCTTC. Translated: CASRTGGKVYGYTF.

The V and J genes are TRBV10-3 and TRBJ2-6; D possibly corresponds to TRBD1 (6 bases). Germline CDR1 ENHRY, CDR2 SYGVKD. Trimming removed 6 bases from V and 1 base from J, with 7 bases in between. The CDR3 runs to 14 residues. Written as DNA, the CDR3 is TGTGCCATCAGACAGGGATCTGGGGCCAACGTCCTGACTTTC. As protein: CAIRQGSGANVLTF.

The CDR3 protein is CASSPPGFNSPLHF. CDR3 DNA: TGTGCCAGCTCACCACCGGGATTTAATTCACCCCTCCACTTT. The chain has TRBV18 and TRBJ1-6; D call uncertain. The CDR3 loop spans 14 amino acids. V was shortened by 0 bases and J by 6 bases, with 6 bases between the two germline ends. The germline V gene has CDR1 KGHSH and CDR2 LQKENI.

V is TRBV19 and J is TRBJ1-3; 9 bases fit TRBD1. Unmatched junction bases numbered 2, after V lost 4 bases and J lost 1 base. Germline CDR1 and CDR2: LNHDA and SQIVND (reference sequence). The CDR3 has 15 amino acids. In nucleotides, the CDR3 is TGTGCCAGTAGTAAGACAGGGGGTTCTGGAAACACCATATATTTT. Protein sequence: CASSKTGGSGNTIYF.

DNA for the CDR3: TGTGCCAGCAGCCAGGGACTAGCGGGAAATTTCAAGTACGAGCAGTACTTC. This gives the protein CASSQGLAGNFKYEQYF. The rearrangement links TRBV7-2 to TRBJ2-7, with 13 bases matching TRBD2. The CDR3 is made up of 17 amino acids. CDR1 is SGHTA, CDR2 FQGNSA, per germline. V lost 5 bases, J lost 4 bases, and 11 bases stayed unmatched.

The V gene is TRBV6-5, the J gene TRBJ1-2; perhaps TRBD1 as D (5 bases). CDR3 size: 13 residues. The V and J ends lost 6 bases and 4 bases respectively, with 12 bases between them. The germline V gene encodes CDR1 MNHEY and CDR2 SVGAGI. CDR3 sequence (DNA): TGTGCCAGCAGCCCCCTGGGGGGCTATGGCTACACCTTC. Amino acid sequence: CASSPLGGYGYTF.

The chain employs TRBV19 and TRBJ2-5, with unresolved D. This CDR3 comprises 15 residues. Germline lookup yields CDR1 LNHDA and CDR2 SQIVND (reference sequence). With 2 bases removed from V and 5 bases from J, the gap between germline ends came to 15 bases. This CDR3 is CASSIRAASRETQYF. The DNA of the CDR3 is TGTGCCAGTAGTATACGGGCAGCTAGTCGGGAGACCCAGTACTTC. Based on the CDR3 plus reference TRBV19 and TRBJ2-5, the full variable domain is DGGITQSPKYLFRKEGQNVTLSCEQNLNHDAMYWYRQDPGQGLRLIYYSQIVNDFQKGDIAEGYSVSREKKESFPLTVTSAQKNPTAFYLCASSIRAASRETQYFGPGTRLLVL.